One and the same sample provided the 17 T cell receptor beta chains below, sequenced in a study of shared clonotypes between healthy human individuals. Generated by immunoSEQ multiplex PCR, the TCRdb table keeps only in-frame clones and is missing some. The sample includes about 1,900,000 clones, roughly 95% of them seen just once. CD45RO negativity and positive selection for CCR7 defined naive CD8 cells, a population that excluded terminally differentiated effector memory CD45RA+ cells. The specimen sequenced was naive CD8+ T cells sorted from blood. The receptors come from a man between 18 and 35 years old in good health.

The J gene is TRBJ2-5, the V gene TRBV25-1; D uncertain. The CDR3 length is 13 residues. The V gene lost 0 bases and the J gene lost 4 bases, with 6 bases spanning the gap. Germline values: CDR1 MGHDK, CDR2 SYGVNS. CDR3 protein: CASSEYTGETQYF. In nucleotides, the CDR3 is TGTGCCAGCAGTGAATATACTGGAGAGACCCAGTACTTC.

The chain couples TRBV9 to TRBJ2-1; D is possibly TRBD2 (6 bases). The V gene's germline CDR1 is SGDLS and CDR2 YYNGEE. This CDR3 contains 18 residues. V was cut by 4 bases and J by 8 bases, with 28 bases left in between. The CDR3 is CASSPHQASVTSVDEQFF. The CDR3 nucleotides are TGTGCCAGCAGCCCGCATCAGGCTAGCGTCACGTCGGTCGATGAGCAGTTCTTC.

V gene TRBV27 combines with J gene TRBJ2-1, with D perhaps TRBD2 (6 bases). Germline lookup yields CDR1 MNHEY and CDR2 SMNVEV (reference sequence). Deletions cut 5 bases from V and 8 bases from J, with 19 bases between. The CDR3 is 15 residues long. CDR3 sequence reads: CASSPPGLGLDEQFF. CDR3 DNA sequence: TGTGCCAGCAGTCCTCCGGGACTCGGCCTCGATGAGCAGTTCTTC.

The chain has TRBV2 and TRBJ2-7; D is unclear. V gave up 8 bases and J gave up 2 bases, with 10 bases separating them. This CDR3 has 12 amino acids. Germline CDR1 and CDR2: SNHLY and FYNNEI. Here the CDR3 reads CASVDGAYEQYF. CDR3 DNA sequence: TGTGCCAGCGTGGACGGCGCCTACGAGCAGTACTTC.

The rearrangement links TRBV19 to TRBJ2-1, with TRBD1 matching 7 bases. CDR3 size: 15 residues. V trimming: 4 bases; J trimming: 8 bases; junction bases outside the gene matches: 11. Germline values: CDR1 LNHDA, CDR2 SQIVND (reference sequence). DNA of the CDR3: TGTGCCAGTAGTAAGGGGACAGCCCAATGGGATGAGCAGTTCTTC. Its protein product is CASSKGTAQWDEQFF.

This clone was detected a few times. The CDR3 nucleotides are TGCGCCAGCAGCCAGGGGACAGGGGAAGGCACTGAAGCTTTCTTT. Its translation: CASSQGTGEGTEAFF. The chain has TRBV4-3 and TRBJ1-1; 10 bases are shared with TRBD1. Trimming removed 3 bases from V and 4 bases from J; junction bases left unmatched: 5. CDR1 is LGHNA and CDR2 is YSLEER in the germline V gene. The CDR3 length is 15 residues.

This clone was counted once. V and J are TRBV12-2 and TRBJ1-2; TRBD1 reflects the table's D call only, with no check against the DNA. TRBV12-2 is given as a pseudogene. This CDR3 has 13 amino acids. The CDR3 spells CASRLDRDTSCAF. The DNA for the CDR3 is TGTGCAAGTCGTTTAGACCGGGACACCTCTTGCGCCTTC.

The V call is TRBV4-1, the J call TRBJ2-3; D remains ambiguous. With 6 bases removed from V and 3 bases from J, the gap between germline ends came to 10 bases. This CDR3 is built from 13 residues. Germline values: CDR1 MGHRA, CDR2 YSYEKL. The CDR3 DNA follows: TGCGCCAGCAGTTTCCTTGAAACAGATACGCAGTATTTT. Protein product: CASSFLETDTQYF.

J is TRBJ2-2 and V is TRBV4-3, with D tentatively TRBD2 (6 bases). Germline-derived CDR1 and CDR2 are LGHNA and YSLEER. Trimming stripped 1 base from V and 7 bases from J, with 16 bases between. The CDR3 consists of 16 residues. For the CDR3, the DNA is TGCGCCAGCAGCCAAGGGTTCGGGGGAGAAGACGGGGAGCTGTTTTTT. Amino acids: CASSQGFGGEDGELFF.

This rearrangement joins TRBV14 to TRBJ1-2; TRBD1 agrees at 7 bases. This CDR3 is built from 14 residues. The V and J ends lost 4 bases and 6 bases, in that order; junction bases with no gene match: 8. CDR1 and CDR2 (germline): SGHDN, FVKESK. The CDR3 sequence is CASSLAGTDHGYTF. CDR3 nucleotides: TGTGCCAGCAGCCTTGCGGGGACAGACCATGGCTACACCTTC. The full variable domain, in which reference TRBV14 and TRBJ1-2 provide the parts outside the CDR3, is EAGVTQFPSHSVIEKGQTVTLRCDPISGHDNLYWYRRVMGKEIKFLLHFVKESKQDESGMPNNRFLAERTGGTYSTLKVQPAELEDSGVYFCASSLAGTDHGYTFGSGTRLTVV.

The chain combines TRBV11-1 with TRBJ2-7; 8 bases line up with TRBD1. V dropped 5 bases and J dropped 1; count of bases not matched to a gene: 7. This CDR3 has 15 amino acids. CDR1 SGHAT and CDR2 FQDESV come from the germline V gene (reference sequence). This CDR3 reads CASSPRQGTSYEQYF. In DNA form, the CDR3 reads TGTGCCAGCAGCCCAAGACAGGGGACTTCCTACGAGCAGTACTTC.

V usage is TRBV9 and J usage is TRBJ2-2, with D unclear. The V and J ends lost 4 bases and 6 bases respectively, with 7 bases between them. CDR1 is SGDLS and CDR2 is YYNGEE in the germline V gene. The CDR3 consists of 12 residues. The DNA of the CDR3 is TGTGCCAGCAGCTCGGTCGCCGGGGAGCTGTTTTTT. This codes for CASSSVAGELFF.

V is TRBV28 and J is TRBJ2-5; D is perhaps TRBD2 (7 bases). Trimming took 4 bases from V and 5 from J, leaving 14 bases between them. Germline CDR1 reads MDHEN; CDR2 reads SYDVKM. The CDR3 loop spans 14 amino acids. This CDR3 reads CASSSHREGETQYF. DNA for the CDR3: TGTGCCAGCAGTTCCCACAGGGAGGGGGAGACCCAGTACTTC.

The chain links TRBV9 to TRBJ2-1; D not certain. Germline-derived CDR1 and CDR2 are SGDLS and YYNGEE. This CDR3 contains 15 residues. V shed 1 base and J shed 5 bases, with 13 bases lying between them. The CDR3 DNA sequence: TGTGCCAGCAGCGTACAGCCCCAGTACGACAATGAGCAGTTCTTC. It codes for CASSVQPQYDNEQFF.

With respect to this clone: This sample includes further DNA sequences coding for the same CDR3. This chain links TRBV5-6 with TRBJ2-3; TRBD2 matches 14 bases. Germline V gene lookup returns CDR1 SGHDT and CDR2 YYEEEE. V shed 3 bases and J 0 bases; nucleotides not matched to a gene: 6. The CDR3 is 18 amino acids. The CDR3 DNA sequence: TGTGCCAGCAGCTCAGGACTAGCGGGAGGCCTCAGCACAGATACGCAGTATTTT. Translating it yields CASSSGLAGGLSTDTQYF.

About this clone itself: The same CDR3 is also encoded by other DNA sequences in this sample. The chain carries TRBV13 and TRBJ2-7, with 7 bases identical to TRBD1. Trimming cost V 5 bases and J 2 bases; bases outside gene matches: 3. The germline gives CDR1 PRHDT, CDR2 FYEKMQ (reference sequence). The CDR3 contains 13 residues. Here the CDR3 reads CASSLDRAYEQYF. The CDR3 DNA reads as TGTGCCAGCAGCCTAGACAGGGCCTACGAGCAGTACTTC.

In its sample, this clone was seen once. The rearrangement joins TRBV4-1 to TRBJ1-3, with unresolved D. The CDR3 is made up of 15 amino acids. With 2 bases removed from V and 2 bases from J, the gap between germline ends came to 10 bases. CDR1 and CDR2 from the germline V gene are MGHRA and YSYEKL. DNA of the CDR3: TGCGCCAGCAGCCAAAGCCTGGGGACTGGAAACACCATATATTTT. It yields the protein CASSQSLGTGNTIYF.